What follows is one TCR beta chain and its context. What it binds is unknown. The germline CDR1 and CDR2 sequences are DFQATT and SNEGSKA (reference sequence). Trimming left V 4 bases short and J 1 base short, with 4 bases between. The CDR3 totals 12 residues. Per the original methods: What underpinned the distant-metastasis classifier for papillary thyroid cancer was the set of CDR3 differences across clinicopathological groups. MiXCR reprocessed the PCR reads for TCRdb. The V and J calls, along with clone size, are taken from TCRdb and not from the paper's own processing. The table has approximately 31,000 clones, 15% to 20% seen once. This sample is drawn from a study of metastatic and nonmetastatic thyroid tumors. Looking at the study overall: From malignant and benign thyroid patients, repertoires in blood and in tumor or nodule tissue were compared.

No patient received treatment before thyroid surgery. General study points: TCR beta diversity was reportedly significantly higher in malignant thyroid tumors than benign nodules, in blood and tumor.

The chain couples TRBV20-1 to TRBJ1-4, with D unresolved. The sequence was collected from a female donor with papillary thyroid cancer or a benign thyroid nodule (not recorded which). Some clones in this sample may be carry-over from other donors' samples. The sample was blood. The CDR3 protein is CSATGTNEKLFF. The CDR3 coding sequence is TGCAGTGCTACCGGAACTAATGAAAAACTGTTTTTT.